The 30 T cell receptor beta chains below come from one sample, sequenced in a study of blood T cell repertoires in COVID-19. Using immunoSEQ multiplex PCR, the repertoire was profiled, and TCRdb retains in-frame clones only, with some absent. The table records about 170,000 clones, approximately 86% of them present only once. The material sequenced was peripheral blood. These receptors all stem from a woman aged 80 or over with COVID-19, enrolled during active disease.

V gene TRBV7-2 combines with J gene TRBJ2-1, with TRBD2 identical over 11 bases. The CDR3 is 17 amino acids. V lost 5 bases to trimming and J lost 4 bases; unmatched junction nucleotides: 10. The germline V gene has CDR1 SGHTA and CDR2 FQGNSA. Here the CDR3 DNA reads TGTGCCAGCAGCCCCGGGGGACTAGCGGCTTCTTACAATGAGCAGTTCTTC. As protein: CASSPGGLAASYNEQFF.

The rearrangement uses TRBV15 and TRBJ1-2, with D possibly matching TRBD1 (5 bases). The CDR3 loop spans 12 amino acids. Trimming shortened V by 1 base and J by 8 bases, and 8 bases separated the two germline ends. The germline CDR1 and CDR2 sequences are LNHNV and YYDKDF (reference sequence). The CDR3 is CATSRGGEGYTF. The CDR3 DNA is TGTGCCACCAGCAGAGGGGGCGAGGGCTACACCTTC.

This clone has only one observation. The V call is TRBV6-2 or TRBV6-3, the J call TRBJ2-1; D uncertain. Trimming removed 0 bases from V and 10 bases from J, with 4 bases in between. Germline lookup yields CDR1 MNHEY and CDR2 SVGEGT. There are 11 residues in the CDR3. In DNA form, the CDR3 reads TGTGCCAGCAGTTACTCAAGCGAGCAGTTCTTC. Translated: CASSYSSEQFF.

The genes are TRBV7-2 and TRBJ2-5; no clear D gene. V was clipped by 5 bases and J by 4 bases, with 8 bases between them. Germline V gives CDR1 SGHTA, CDR2 FQGNSA. This CDR3 comprises 12 residues. The DNA of the CDR3 is TGTGCCAGCAGCCAATTTAGAGAGACCCAGTACTTC. This sequence encodes CASSQFRETQYF.

This sequence joins TRBV19 and TRBJ1-2, with TRBD1 matching over 7 bases. Trimming removed 2 bases from V and 2 bases from J; junction bases left unmatched: 5. This CDR3 spans 15 amino acids. The germline CDR1 and CDR2 sequences are LNHDA and SQIVND (reference sequence). CDR3 sequence (DNA): TGTGCCAGTAGTATAAAGGGGGCCGGGAACTATGGCTACACCTTC. It translates to CASSIKGAGNYGYTF.

The V call is TRBV25-1, the J call TRBJ2-6, with 11 bases aligning to TRBD1. CDR1 MGHDK and CDR2 SYGVNS come from the germline V gene. Trimming took 4 bases from V and 0 from J; bases not matched to a gene: 2. The CDR3 runs to 17 residues. The CDR3 sequence: CASSGTGGVSGANVLTF. The CDR3 DNA follows: TGTGCCAGCAGTGGGACAGGGGGCGTCTCTGGGGCCAACGTCCTGACTTTC.

The V call is TRBV6-5, the J call TRBJ1-2, with D perhaps TRBD1 (5 bases). Germline V gene data show CDR1 as MNHEY and CDR2 as SVGAGI. V was trimmed by 2 bases and J by 1 base, leaving 8 bases between them. This CDR3 is 14 amino acids long. CDR3 nucleotide sequence: TGTGCCAGCAGTTACGCGGGGGGTAACTATGGCTACACCTTC. It specifies CASSYAGGNYGYTF.

The chain joins TRBV7-2 to TRBJ1-5; D is possibly TRBD1 (6 bases). Germline V gene data show CDR1 as SGHTA and CDR2 as FQGNSA. This CDR3 region has 15 residues. The germline V and J ends were trimmed by 1 base and 0 bases, with 7 bases remaining between them. The CDR3 DNA reads as TGTGCCAGCAGCTTAGGACAGGCTAGCAATCAGCCCCAGCATTTT. Translating gives CASSLGQASNQPQHF.

The V gene is TRBV5-4, the J gene TRBJ2-5; TRBD2 matches 11 bases. In germline, CDR1 is SGHNT, CDR2 YYREEE (reference sequence). This CDR3 comprises 15 residues. V lost 2 bases to trimming and J lost 5 bases; unmatched junction nucleotides: 5. The CDR3 nucleotides are TGTGCCAGCAGCTTTTCGCCTAGCGGGGGGGAGACCCAGTACTTC. Encoded protein: CASSFSPSGGETQYF.

In DNA form, the CDR3 reads TGTGCCAGCAGTGATAGAACAGCAGATCAGCCCCAGCATTTT. This encodes CASSDRTADQPQHF. The chain couples TRBV2 to TRBJ1-5; D is uncertain. This CDR3 is 14 amino acids long. Germline assignment: CDR1 SNHLY and CDR2 FYNNEI. V lost 3 bases and J lost 5, with 11 bases in between.

The genes are TRBV5-6 and TRBJ1-5; D gene uncertain. Trimming removed 1 base at V and 1 base at J, with 3 bases between. Looked up from germline, CDR1 is SGHDT and CDR2 is YYEEEE. The CDR3 is 13 residues long. This CDR3 reads CASSLSSNQPQHF. CDR3 nucleotides: TGTGCCAGCAGCTTGAGCAGCAATCAGCCCCAGCATTTT.

The rearrangement uses TRBV7-9 and TRBJ2-1, with 9 bases aligning to TRBD1. Trimming cost V 3 bases and J 5 bases; bases outside gene matches: 2. The CDR3 extends over 14 amino acids. The germline gives CDR1 SEHNR, CDR2 FQNEAQ (reference sequence). For the CDR3, the DNA is TGTGCCAGCAGCTTCCGGGACAGGGACAATGAGCAGTTCTTC. Encoded protein: CASSFRDRDNEQFF.

This clone was found once. The rearrangement uses TRBV13 and TRBJ2-2; 7 positions match TRBD1. J was trimmed by 3 bases and V by 5 bases; bases with no gene match: 3. The germline gives CDR1 PRHDT, CDR2 FYEKMQ (reference sequence). This CDR3 comprises 14 residues. CDR3: CASSGGQHTGELFF. DNA of the CDR3: TGTGCCAGCAGCGGGGGACAGCACACCGGGGAGCTGTTTTTT.

This clone has more than one count but fewer than ten. The chain joins TRBV5-6 to TRBJ1-2, with D perhaps TRBD1 (6 bases). CDR1 is SGHDT and CDR2 is YYEEEE in the germline V gene. The CDR3 sequence is 14 residues long. With 3 bases removed from V and 4 bases from J, the gap between germline ends came to 13 bases. The CDR3 is CASSSERGGYGYTF. The CDR3 DNA is TGTGCCAGCAGCTCGGAGAGGGGGGGCTATGGCTACACCTTC.

The V call is TRBV24-1, the J call TRBJ1-5, with a possible D match to TRBD1 (6 bases). Trimming removed 4 bases from V and 4 bases from J, with 16 bases in between. The germline V gene encodes CDR1 KGHDR and CDR2 SFDVKD. The CDR3 covers 16 residues. The CDR3 coding sequence is TGTGCCACCAGTGACCAACAGGGAATAGGGAATCAGCCCCAGCATTTT. It translates to CATSDQQGIGNQPQHF.

This chain uses TRBV29-1 with TRBJ1-2; 10 nucleotides line up with TRBD1. V was clipped by 5 bases and J by 3 bases; unmatched bases: 9. Per the germline V gene, CDR1 is SQVTM and CDR2 is ANQGSEA. This CDR3 spans 15 amino acids. CDR3 coding DNA: TGCAGCGTTCTCACCCGGACAGGGGGGGACTATGGCTACACCTTC. Encoded protein: CSVLTRTGGDYGYTF.

This chain connects TRBV6-1 to TRBJ1-5; D call uncertain. V lost 0 bases, J lost 4 bases, and 10 bases lay in between. CDR1 and CDR2 from the germline V gene are MNHNS and SASEGT. The CDR3 extends over 15 amino acids. The DNA for the CDR3 is TGTGCCAGCAGTGAAGCGCAGAACAAAAATCAGCCCCAGCATTTT. Amino acid sequence: CASSEAQNKNQPQHF.

V is TRBV29-1 and J is TRBJ2-1; TRBD2 matches at 7 bases. The germline gives CDR1 SQVTM, CDR2 ANQGSEA. Trimming took 2 bases from V and 0 from J; bases not matched to a gene: 1. This CDR3 contains 14 residues. The CDR3 coding sequence is TGCAGCGTTGAAAGCGGGATCTCCTACAATGAGCAGTTCTTC. This codes for CSVESGISYNEQFF.

This chain joins TRBV19 and TRBJ2-5, with TRBD1 matching 8 bases. CDR1 is LNHDA and CDR2 is SQIVND in the germline V gene (reference sequence). This CDR3 has 15 residues. V was clipped by 6 bases and J by 4 bases; unmatched bases: 10. CDR3 region: CASSPGQGRRETQYF. The DNA for the CDR3 is TGTGCCAGTAGCCCAGGACAGGGAAGGCGAGAGACCCAGTACTTC.

This chain uses TRBV6-5 with TRBJ2-7, with 10 bases lining up with TRBD2. J lost 3 bases, V lost 2 bases, and 1 base had no gene match. This CDR3 comprises 14 residues. Per the germline V gene, CDR1 is MNHEY and CDR2 is SVGAGI. The CDR3 DNA reads as TGTGCCAGCAGTTACAGCGGGAGGGGCTACGAGCAGTACTTC. Amino acid sequence: CASSYSGRGYEQYF.

V usage is TRBV18 and J usage is TRBJ2-3; 8 bases align to TRBD1. CDR1 KGHSH and CDR2 LQKENI come from the germline V gene. The CDR3 consists of 13 residues. J lost 6 bases, V lost 4 bases, and 3 bases had no gene match. The DNA of the CDR3 is TGTGCCAGCTCACAGGACAGGGCGGATACGCAGTATTTT. Amino acids: CASSQDRADTQYF.

The genes are TRBV5-1 and TRBJ2-7, with a tentative D call TRBD2 (6 bases). This CDR3 region has 14 residues. In germline, CDR1 is SGHRS, CDR2 YFSETQ. Trimming removed 0 bases from V and 3 bases from J, with 10 bases in between. CDR3 nucleotide sequence: TGCGCCAGCAGCTTGGGGGGGACTTTCTACGAGCAGTACTTC. As protein: CASSLGGTFYEQYF.

V usage is TRBV7-9 and J usage is TRBJ2-3; no firm D call. Trimming took 5 bases from V and 6 from J, leaving 9 bases between them. The CDR3 is made up of 12 amino acids. Germline lookup yields CDR1 SEHNR and CDR2 FQNEAQ (reference sequence). In DNA form, the CDR3 reads TGTGCCAGCAGCCAGGTTTGGGATACGCAGTATTTT. Residues: CASSQVWDTQYF.

This clone is a singleton in its sample. The chain has TRBV2 and TRBJ2-2; tentative D call: TRBD2 (6 bases). Between the trimmed V and J ends, which lost 4 bases and 5 bases, there was a span of 14 bases. The CDR3 sequence is 15 residues long. Per germline, CDR1 SNHLY and CDR2 FYNNEI. In DNA form, the CDR3 reads TGTGCCAGCAGTGCTCCGGGACTCGGGACCGGGGAGCTGTTTTTT. The encoded protein is CASSAPGLGTGELFF.

The chain recombines TRBV28 with TRBJ2-7; 16 bases align to TRBD2. V lost 3 bases, J lost 3 bases, and 14 bases stayed unmatched. The germline V gene has CDR1 MDHEN and CDR2 SYDVKM. CDR3 length: 20 amino acids. CDR3 sequence: CASSFLLVPGLAGGVYEQYF. The CDR3 region has the DNA TGTGCCAGCAGTTTTCTCCTCGTCCCGGGACTAGCGGGAGGGGTCTACGAGCAGTACTTC.

This clone was observed a few times. The rearrangement uses TRBV28 and TRBJ1-2; D not resolved. Trimming took off 3 bases at V and 5 bases at J, with 13 bases between the two ends. Germline CDR1 is MDHEN and CDR2 is SYDVKM. There are 14 residues in the CDR3. The CDR3 DNA reads TGTGCCAGCAGTTTCGGCGCAGGAAAGTATGGCTACACCTTC. Amino acids: CASSFGAGKYGYTF.

The chain uses TRBV11-1 and TRBJ2-7; D is perhaps TRBD2 (6 bases). The V gene's germline CDR1 is SGHAT and CDR2 FQDESV (reference sequence). V lost 5 bases and J lost 6, with 8 bases in between. This CDR3 is built from 11 residues. The CDR3 loop is CASSPGVEQYF. The CDR3 region has the DNA TGTGCCAGCAGCCCGGGGGTCGAGCAGTACTTC.

V usage is TRBV6-1 and J usage is TRBJ1-5, with D perhaps TRBD1 (5 bases). Trimming cost V 1 base and J 3 bases, with 10 bases left between them. The germline V gene encodes CDR1 MNHNS and CDR2 SASEGT. The CDR3 is made up of 15 amino acids. The CDR3 DNA follows: TGTGCCAGCAGTGAAGGAGTAGGGGACAATCAGCCCCAGCATTTT. It codes for CASSEGVGDNQPQHF.

This chain connects TRBV7-3 to TRBJ2-5; tentatively, D is TRBD1 (6 bases). The CDR3 has 15 residues. Deletions cut 6 bases from V and 5 bases from J, with 19 bases between. The germline V gene encodes CDR1 SGHTA and CDR2 FQGTGA. This chain's CDR3 is CASSPTATQGETQYF. In nucleotides, the CDR3 is TGTGCCAGCAGTCCGACAGCCACCCAGGGGGAGACCCAGTACTTC.

V usage is TRBV5-1 and J usage is TRBJ1-5; TRBD1 aligns across 9 bases. J gave up 0 bases and V 3 bases, and 7 bases lay outside the gene matches. The CDR3 is 17 residues long. Germline values: CDR1 SGHRS, CDR2 YFSETQ. CDR3 region: CASSWRDRVDSNQPQHF. The CDR3 region has the DNA TGCGCCAGCAGCTGGAGGGACAGGGTAGATAGCAATCAGCCCCAGCATTTT. Based on the CDR3 plus reference TRBV5-1 and TRBJ1-5, the full variable domain is KAGVTQTPRYLIKTRGQQVTLSCSPISGHRSVSWYQQTPGQGLQFLFEYFSETQRNKGNFPGRFSGRQFSNSRSEMNVSTLELGDSALYLCASSWRDRVDSNQPQHFGDGTRLSIL.